Detailed here is one TCR beta chain. Tumor or blood genomic DNA was sequenced, with inputs of about 600 ng to 6,500 ng. The data are from a study of T cells in tumors after PD-1 blockade. TCRdb's copy holds only in-frame clones and misses some; the assay was immunoSEQ multiplex PCR. The sample has 20,000 to 25,000 clones; just under 80% are singletons. Germline CDR1 and CDR2: SGHAT and FQDESV (reference sequence). Trimming stripped 4 bases from V and 5 bases from J, with 10 bases between. This CDR3 region has 13 residues. Source: PBMCs, taken before anti-PD-1 treatment. The origin of this receptor is a human donor with basal cell carcinoma. The V and J genes are TRBV11-1 and TRBJ2-3; D may be TRBD1 (6 bases). The chain's CDR3 is CASSWRTEDTQYF. The CDR3 region has the DNA TGTGCCAGCAGCTGGAGGACAGAAGATACGCAGTATTTT.